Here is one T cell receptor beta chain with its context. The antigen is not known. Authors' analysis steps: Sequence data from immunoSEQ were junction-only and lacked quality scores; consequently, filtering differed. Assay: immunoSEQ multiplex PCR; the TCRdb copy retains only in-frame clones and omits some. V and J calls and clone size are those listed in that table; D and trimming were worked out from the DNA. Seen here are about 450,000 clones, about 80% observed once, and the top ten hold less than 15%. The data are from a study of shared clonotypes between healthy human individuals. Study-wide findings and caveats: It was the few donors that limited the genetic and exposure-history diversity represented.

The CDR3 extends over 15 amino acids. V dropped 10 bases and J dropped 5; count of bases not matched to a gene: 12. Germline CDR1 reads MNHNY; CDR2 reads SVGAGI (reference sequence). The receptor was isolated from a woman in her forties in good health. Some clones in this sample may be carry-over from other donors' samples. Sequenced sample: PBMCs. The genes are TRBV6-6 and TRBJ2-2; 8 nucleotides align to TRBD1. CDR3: CATQRGQGATGELFF. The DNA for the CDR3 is TGTGCCACTCAGAGGGGGCAGGGGGCGACCGGGGAGCTGTTTTTT.